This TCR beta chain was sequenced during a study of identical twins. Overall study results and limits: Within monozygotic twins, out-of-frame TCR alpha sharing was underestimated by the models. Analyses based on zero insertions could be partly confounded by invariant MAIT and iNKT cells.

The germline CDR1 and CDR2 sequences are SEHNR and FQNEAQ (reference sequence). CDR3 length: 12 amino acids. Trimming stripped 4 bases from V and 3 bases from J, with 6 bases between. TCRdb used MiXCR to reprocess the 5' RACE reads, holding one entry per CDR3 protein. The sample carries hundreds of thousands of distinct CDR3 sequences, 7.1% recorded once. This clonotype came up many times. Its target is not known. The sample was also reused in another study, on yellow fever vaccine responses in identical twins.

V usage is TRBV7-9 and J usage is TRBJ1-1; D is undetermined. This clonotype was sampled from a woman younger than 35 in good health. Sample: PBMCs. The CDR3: CASSSVYTEAFF. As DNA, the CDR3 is TGTGCCAGCAGCTCAGTTTACACTGAAGCTTTCTTT.